One and the same sample provided the 25 T cell receptor beta chains below, sequenced in a study of blood T cell repertoires in COVID-19. The table came from immunoSEQ multiplex PCR; TCRdb's copy has only in-frame clones and leaves some out. Of under 200,000 clones in the sample, about 85% were seen once. Specimen: peripheral blood. These receptors were collected from a woman at least 80 years old with acute or convalescent COVID-19.

This chain joins TRBV6-6 and TRBJ1-2; D unresolved. Per the germline V gene, CDR1 is MNHNY and CDR2 is SVGAGI (reference sequence). With 2 bases removed from V and 6 bases from J, the gap between germline ends came to 16 bases. The CDR3 runs to 15 residues. The CDR3 DNA follows: TGTGCCAGCAGTTACCGGCCAGCCCCTAGCCATGGCTACACCTTC. Translated: CASSYRPAPSHGYTF.

This rearrangement joins TRBV18 to TRBJ2-1, with 15 positions matching TRBD2. This CDR3 is built from 17 residues. Per the germline V gene, CDR1 is KGHSH and CDR2 is LQKENI. Trimming removed 3 bases from V and 9 bases from J; junction bases left unmatched: 9. CDR3 region: CASSPKGLAGGLVEQFF. In DNA form, the CDR3 reads TGTGCCAGCTCACCTAAGGGACTAGCGGGAGGTCTCGTTGAGCAGTTCTTC.

The table lists this clone with a count of one. The rearrangement links TRBV18 to TRBJ2-7, with 9 bases matching TRBD2. CDR3 length: 15 residues. The germline V gene encodes CDR1 KGHSH and CDR2 LQKENI. The V and J ends lost 6 bases and 2 bases, in that order; junction bases with no gene match: 8. In nucleotides, the CDR3 is TGTGCCAGCTCTCCGAGCGGGAGGCCCACCTACGAGCAGTACTTC. This codes for CASSPSGRPTYEQYF.

The genes are TRBV5-1 and TRBJ1-4; D call uncertain. Germline V gene lookup returns CDR1 SGHRS and CDR2 YFSETQ. V gave up 4 bases and J gave up 0 bases, with 4 bases separating them. This CDR3 has 13 residues. The CDR3 region has the DNA TGCGCCAGCAGCGCGGCAACTAATGAAAAACTGTTTTTT. Translating gives CASSAATNEKLFF.

The V call is TRBV28, the J call TRBJ1-2; a possible D gene is TRBD1 (6 bases). V shed 3 bases and J shed 8 bases, with 13 bases lying between them. Germline V gene lookup returns CDR1 MDHEN and CDR2 SYDVKM. The CDR3 length is 13 residues. CDR3 loop: CASSLAQGRGYTF. In DNA form, the CDR3 reads TGTGCCAGCAGTTTGGCCCAGGGGCGAGGCTACACCTTC.

The CDR3 coding sequence is TGTGCCAGCAGCCTCTCAAACCGGGTCGGGAGGTTCTCAGCTGAAGCTTTCTTT. Protein: CASSLSNRVGRFSAEAFF. The rearrangement uses TRBV3-1 (or the pseudogene TRBV3-2) and TRBJ1-1; the D is unclear. The length of the CDR3 is 18 residues. V was pared by 4 bases and J by 6 bases, with 27 bases between. Germline CDR1 is LGHDT and CDR2 is YNNKEL (reference sequence).

This chain connects TRBV24-1 to TRBJ1-1; D uncertain. Germline values: CDR1 KGHDR, CDR2 SFDVKD. V gave up 9 bases and J gave up 1 base, with 5 bases separating them. The CDR3 loop spans 11 amino acids. The CDR3 sequence: CATAKNTEAFF. CDR3 DNA sequence: TGTGCCACCGCGAAGAACACTGAAGCTTTCTTT.

This sequence joins TRBV19 and TRBJ1-5, with D maybe TRBD1 (6 bases). CDR1 LNHDA and CDR2 SQIVND come from the germline V gene (reference sequence). Trimming cost V 6 bases and J 3 bases, with 15 bases left between them. There are 15 residues in the CDR3. In DNA form, the CDR3 reads TGTGCCAGTAGCGCCTATGGGGGCATCAATCAGCCCCAGCATTTT. Encoded protein: CASSAYGGINQPQHF. Combining the CDR3 with reference TRBV19 and TRBJ1-5 gives the whole variable domain DGGITQSPKYLFRKEGQNVTLSCEQNLNHDAMYWYRQDPGQGLRLIYYSQIVNDFQKGDIAEGYSVSREKKESFPLTVTSAQKNPTAFYLCASSAYGGINQPQHFGDGTRLSIL.

The chain couples TRBV30 to TRBJ2-1; TRBD2 agrees at 7 bases. The CDR3 consists of 15 residues. The ends lost 2 bases at V and 4 bases at J; junction bases unmatched: 8. Germline CDR1 reads GTSNPN; CDR2 reads SVGIG (reference sequence). CDR3 in amino acids: CAWSPWAAGYNEQFF. The CDR3 nucleotides read TGTGCCTGGAGTCCCTGGGCAGCGGGGTACAATGAGCAGTTCTTC. Variable domain in full (rest from reference TRBV30 and TRBJ2-1): SQTIHQWPATLVQPVGSPLSLECTVEGTSNPNLYWYRQAAGRGLQLLFYSVGIGQISSEVPQNLSASRPQDRQFILSSKKLLLSDSGFYLCAWSPWAAGYNEQFFGPGTRLTVL.

V usage is TRBV3-1 (or the pseudogene TRBV3-2) and J usage is TRBJ2-7; D not resolved. CDR1 and CDR2 from the germline V gene are LGHDT and YNNKEL (reference sequence). CDR3 length equals 16 residues. Trimming removed 2 bases at V and 4 bases at J, with 18 bases between. CDR3 in DNA: TGTGCCAGCAGCCAATGGGCTGGTTCGCGTGTGTACGAGCAGTACTTC. It encodes CASSQWAGSRVYEQYF.

The chain is built from TRBV15 and TRBJ1-4, with D tentatively TRBD1 (5 bases). Trimming removed 4 bases at V and 4 bases at J, with 7 bases between. The CDR3 is 13 amino acids. The germline gives CDR1 LNHNV, CDR2 YYDKDF (reference sequence). The DNA of the CDR3 is TGTGCCACCAGCACCCAGGGTAATGAAAAACTGTTTTTT. Translated, it gives CATSTQGNEKLFF.

This sequence joins TRBV19 and TRBJ1-1; D remains unclear. The germline CDR1 and CDR2 sequences are LNHDA and SQIVND (reference sequence). V gave up 2 bases and J gave up 11 bases, with 12 bases separating them. The CDR3 length is 12 residues. The CDR3 DNA follows: TGTGCCAGTAGTATATTGGGAGGAGAGGCTTTCTTT. Its protein product is CASSILGGEAFF.

The chain employs TRBV28 and TRBJ1-1, with TRBD1 matching over 7 bases. V lost 4 bases and J lost 0; bases outside the gene matches: 8. CDR1 MDHEN and CDR2 SYDVKM come from the germline V gene. This CDR3 region has 16 residues. DNA for the CDR3: TGTGCCAGCAGTTCCCCGACAGGGCCCATGAACACTGAAGCTTTCTTT. It yields the protein CASSSPTGPMNTEAFF.

This chain joins TRBV7-9 and TRBJ2-5; TRBD2 might be the D (5 bases). The CDR3 contains 15 residues. V shed 5 bases and J shed 5 bases, with 18 bases lying between them. Germline V gene data show CDR1 as SEHNR and CDR2 as FQNEAQ (reference sequence). The chain's CDR3 is CASSNVASGSETQYF. The CDR3 DNA reads TGTGCCAGCAGCAACGTAGCGTCAGGTTCGGAGACCCAGTACTTC.

On this clone itself: This CDR3 is also generated by other DNA sequences in the sample. This chain connects TRBV3-1 (or the pseudogene TRBV3-2) to TRBJ1-1; TRBD1 matches 7 bases. The CDR3 runs 14 residues. Trimming removed 1 base from V and 5 bases from J; junction bases left unmatched: 4. CDR1 is LGHDT and CDR2 is YNNKEL in the germline V gene (reference sequence). In DNA form, the CDR3 reads TGTGCCAGCAGCCAAGGACAGGGTGGGACTGAAGCTTTCTTT. The encoded protein is CASSQGQGGTEAFF.

The chain combines TRBV9 with TRBJ2-1; D may be TRBD2 (5 bases). The V gene lost 0 bases and the J gene lost 4 bases, with 11 bases spanning the gap. This CDR3 has 15 amino acids. The germline gives CDR1 SGDLS, CDR2 YYNGEE. CDR3 nucleotides: TGTGCCAGCAGCGTAGTGGGAGACGTGTACAATGAGCAGTTCTTC. Protein product: CASSVVGDVYNEQFF.

As regards this clone: This sample includes further DNA sequences coding for the same CDR3. J is TRBJ1-2 and V is TRBV5-1, with a possible D match to TRBD1 (6 bases). V lost 4 bases to trimming and J lost 2 bases, with 9 bases between them. Germline CDR1 is SGHRS and CDR2 is YFSETQ. This CDR3 is built from 13 residues. DNA of the CDR3: TGCGCCAGCAGCCTTGGACAGAACTATGGCTACACCTTC. It encodes CASSLGQNYGYTF.

The CDR3 DNA reads TGTGCCACCAGCAGAGGGGCGGGGGGGACCCAGTACTTC. It encodes CATSRGAGGTQYF. The chain carries TRBV15 and TRBJ2-5; the match to TRBD2 covers 8 bases. CDR3 length: 13 amino acids. Germline CDR1 and CDR2: LNHNV and YYDKDF (reference sequence). V trimming: 1 base; J trimming: 7 bases; junction bases outside the gene matches: 2.

The chain recombines TRBV14 with TRBJ1-5; D call uncertain. Germline lookup yields CDR1 SGHDN and CDR2 FVKESK. This CDR3 is built from 13 residues. V lost 3 bases, J lost 6 bases, and 9 bases lay in between. For the CDR3, the DNA is TGTGCCAGCAGCCAGTCATCCAGTCAGCCCCAGCATTTT. The encoded protein is CASSQSSSQPQHF.

The CDR3 DNA reads TGTGCCAGCAGTTACTCTCGGACAGGGCACTATGGCTACACCTTC. Its protein product is CASSYSRTGHYGYTF. The rearrangement uses TRBV6-5 and TRBJ1-2; the match to TRBD1 covers 8 bases. Germline-derived CDR1 and CDR2 are MNHEY and SVGAGI. V lost 0 bases, J lost 3 bases, and 3 bases stayed unmatched. This CDR3 has 15 residues.

V usage is TRBV7-2 and J usage is TRBJ1-5; TRBD1 matches 7 bases. The CDR3 is 13 amino acids. CDR1 is SGHTA, CDR2 FQGNSA, per germline. The ends lost 2 bases at V and 5 bases at J; junction bases unmatched: 0. The CDR3: CASSLQGDQPQHF. The CDR3 nucleotides read TGTGCCAGCAGCTTACAGGGGGATCAGCCCCAGCATTTT.

This sequence joins TRBV6-2 or TRBV6-3 and TRBJ1-5; 7 positions agree with TRBD1. The CDR3 totals 15 residues. Germline V CDR1 and CDR2: MNHEY, SVGEGT. J gave up 5 bases and V 2 bases, and 6 bases lay outside the gene matches. The CDR3 bases are TGTGCCAGCAGTTACGACAGGGAAGTGGATCAGCCCCAGCATTTT. Amino acid sequence: CASSYDREVDQPQHF.

V gene TRBV7-2 combines with J gene TRBJ2-1; 8 bases map to TRBD1. Trimming cost V 1 base and J 10 bases; bases outside gene matches: 3. The CDR3 runs to 13 residues. The V gene's germline CDR1 is SGHTA and CDR2 FQGNSA. The CDR3, as DNA: TGTGCCAGCAGCTTAGGGCCAGGGGGCGAGCAGTTCTTC. Protein sequence: CASSLGPGGEQFF.

V usage is TRBV19 and J usage is TRBJ2-2; no firm D call. Germline V gene sequence: CDR1 LNHDA, CDR2 SQIVND (reference sequence). V lost 5 bases and J lost 5, with 12 bases in between. This CDR3 contains 14 residues. CDR3 sequence: CASSGSIGTGELFF. The CDR3 DNA sequence: TGTGCCAGTAGTGGGTCGATCGGGACCGGGGAGCTGTTTTTT.

This chain connects TRBV18 to TRBJ2-2, with a possible D match to TRBD1 (6 bases). From germline, CDR1 is KGHSH and CDR2 LQKENI. This CDR3 contains 13 residues. Trimming removed 3 bases from V and 7 bases from J, with 9 bases in between. The DNA of the CDR3 is TGTGCCAGCTCACCCACAGGGATCGGGGAGCTGTTTTTT. Its translation is CASSPTGIGELFF.